This note documents a single TCR beta chain sequence. What it recognizes is unknown. The V end lost 0 bases, the J end lost 0 bases, and 10 bases lay between the germline ends. Germline CDR1 reads SGHRS; CDR2 reads YFSETQ. CDR3 length equals 16 residues. Using RNA transcripts as the source, TCR beta CDR3 regions were amplified. First-round RT-PCR of the TCR CDR3 relied on the HTBI primer set. TCRdb independently ran MiXCR on the multiplex PCR reads; one entry per CDR3 protein. The table records about 640,000 distinct CDR3 sequences, less than 25% of them present only once. These data belong to a study of T cells in Graves' hyperthyroidism and ophthalmopathy. Findings and caveats of the study: Most thyroid clonotypes expanded above 0.001 appeared in blood too.

Among ophthalmopathy patients, the Clinical Activity Score reached at least 3, the NOSPECS grade reached at least 4, and duration remained under 3 months. This TCR came from a man aged 25 to 40 with Graves' ophthalmopathy. J is TRBJ2-1 and V is TRBV5-1; tentatively, D is TRBD2 (6 bases). The sample taken for sequencing was blood. The CDR3 DNA reads as TGCGCCAGCAGCTTGGGGGGGGAGAGCTCCTACAATGAGCAGTTCTTC. It encodes CASSLGGESSYNEQFF.